These T cell receptor beta chains were read from a single sample in a study of T-cell memory formation after mild COVID-19. TCRdb re-derived calls from the 5' RACE reads in MiXCR, one entry per CDR3 protein. The data show a few hundred thousand distinct CDR3 sequences, with roughly 15% seen just once and roughly 21% held by the top ten. The sequencing sample was made of PBMCs or a T cell subset sorted from them (not recorded which). The receptors here all came from a man aged 18 to 29 who had mild COVID-19 (a few samples of this study predate the infection). Cell type and time point are not known. The CDR3 runs from the conserved cysteine through the conserved F or W. The order of the fields is J gene, clone size, V gene, D gene, CDR3 DNA, CDR3 protein. D genes are given only for firm matches. Size is stated for part of the rows, as once, few or many counts, or as a class when the clone is expanded.

TRBJ2-3,NA,TRBV5-1,NA,TGCGCCAGCAGCGACCAGGAGGCCACGCAGTATTTT,CASSDQEATQYF
TRBJ2-5,few,TRBV13,TRBD2,TGTGCCAGCAGCTCCTTAGGCGGGGGAGTTAGAGAGACCCAGTACTTC,CASSSLGGGVRETQYF
TRBJ2-7,NA,TRBV7-9,NA,TGTGCCAGCAGCCTCGAAGCCAGGCGAGGGGAGCAGTACTTC,CASSLEARRGEQYF
TRBJ2-2,few,TRBV3-1,NA,TGTGCCAGCAAGGGCAGGGACATAACCGGGGAGCTGTTTTTT,CASKGRDITGELFF
TRBJ2-2,few,TRBV4-1,NA,TGCGCCAGCAGCCAAGCGGGAATAAGGGGCGGGGAGCTGTTTTTT,CASSQAGIRGGELFF
TRBJ2-5,NA,TRBV5-1,TRBD2,TGCGCCAGCAGCTTGAGCCTAGCGGGGGAGACCCAGTACTTC,CASSLSLAGETQYF
TRBJ1-1,NA,TRBV7-3,NA,TGTGCCAGCAGCCCCGGTTGGGGACGTCCCGATGAAGCTTTCTTT,CASSPGWGRPDEAFF
TRBJ1-5,NA,TRBV28,TRBD1,TGTGCCAGCAGTTTCGACAGGGGGCTTGGTCAGCCCCAGCATTTT,CASSFDRGLGQPQHF
TRBJ2-1,NA,TRBV7-3,NA,TGTGCCAGCAGCCCAGGGGGGGGCAGCAATGAGCAGTTCTTC,CASSPGGGSNEQFF
TRBJ1-5,few,TRBV20-1,NA,TGCAGTGCTAGTAACACCAATCAGCCCCAGCATTTT,CSASNTNQPQHF
TRBJ2-1,NA,TRBV7-2,NA,TGTGCCAGCAGCTCAGGGGCGCTTATTGAGCAGTTCTTC,CASSSGALIEQFF
TRBJ1-5,few,TRBV6-6,NA,TGTGCCAGCAGTTATCGCAGGGTGGAGCAGCCCCAGCATTTT,CASSYRRVEQPQHF
TRBJ2-5,NA,TRBV20-1,TRBD2,TGCAGTGCTAGAGATCCCCTAGCGGGGGTCGGGGAGACCCAGTACTTC,CSARDPLAGVGETQYF
TRBJ2-5,few,TRBV29-1,NA,TGCAGCGTTGAAACAAGGGGGACCCAGTACTTC,CSVETRGTQYF
TRBJ2-5,few,TRBV20-1,NA,TGCAGTGCTACGTCACTAGGAAAGACCCAGTACTTC,CSATSLGKTQYF
TRBJ2-5,few,TRBV6-1,NA,TGTGCCAGCAGCGGGGACGGCATCTCCCAAGAGACCCAGTACTTC,CASSGDGISQETQYF
TRBJ2-5,many,TRBV11-2,NA,TGTGCCAGCAGCCCTCCCGGGACCCCAGCCTACTTC,CASSPPGTPAYF
TRBJ2-5,many,TRBV7-9,NA,TGTGCCAGCAGCACGAGAATGACACGCCAAGAGACCCAGTACTTC,CASSTRMTRQETQYF
TRBJ2-3,NA,TRBV3-1,NA,TGTGCCAGCAGCCAGTCTCCACGTCTAGATACGCAGTATTTT,CASSQSPRLDTQYF
TRBJ1-6,NA,TRBV7-2,NA,TGTGCCAGCAGCCCCACGTCCCCTTTGTCCCCCCTCCACTTT,CASSPTSPLSPLHF
TRBJ2-1,NA,TRBV4-3,NA,TGCGCCAGCAGCGAAGGGACGGGGTGGGATGAGCAGTTCTTC,CASSEGTGWDEQFF
TRBJ1-4,few,TRBV12-3/TRBV12-4,NA,TGTGCCAGCAGTCTCACAGTAGGGACTAATGAAAAACTGTTTTTT,CASSLTVGTNEKLFF